The sequence of this TCR beta chain was determined in a study of blood T cell repertoires in COVID-19. Background on the study: From the United States, Italy and Spain came samples of acute and convalescent COVID-19. The cDNA or gDNA used as material had been derived from T cells, B-cell-depleted T cells, or PBMCs.

Original processing notes: Amplified reference gene primers provided the basis for estimating nucleated cell counts. TCRdb's table, derived via immunoSEQ multiplex PCR, lists solely in-frame clones and lacks some. The V and J calls and the clone size are those of that table, but D and trimming were determined from the DNA. This sample has about 140,000 clones, with about 91% found just once. Looked up from germline, CDR1 is SGHNT and CDR2 is YYREEE (reference sequence). The ends lost 6 bases at V and 6 bases at J; junction bases unmatched: 11. This CDR3 is built from 14 residues. The origin of this receptor is a woman between 50 and 59 years old with acute or convalescent COVID-19. Specimen: peripheral blood. The V gene is TRBV5-4, the J gene TRBJ2-7; the match to TRBD2 covers 8 bases. The CDR3 here is CASTTGGANLEQYF. In DNA form, the CDR3 reads TGTGCCAGCACCACCGGGGGGGCCAATCTCGAGCAGTACTTC.